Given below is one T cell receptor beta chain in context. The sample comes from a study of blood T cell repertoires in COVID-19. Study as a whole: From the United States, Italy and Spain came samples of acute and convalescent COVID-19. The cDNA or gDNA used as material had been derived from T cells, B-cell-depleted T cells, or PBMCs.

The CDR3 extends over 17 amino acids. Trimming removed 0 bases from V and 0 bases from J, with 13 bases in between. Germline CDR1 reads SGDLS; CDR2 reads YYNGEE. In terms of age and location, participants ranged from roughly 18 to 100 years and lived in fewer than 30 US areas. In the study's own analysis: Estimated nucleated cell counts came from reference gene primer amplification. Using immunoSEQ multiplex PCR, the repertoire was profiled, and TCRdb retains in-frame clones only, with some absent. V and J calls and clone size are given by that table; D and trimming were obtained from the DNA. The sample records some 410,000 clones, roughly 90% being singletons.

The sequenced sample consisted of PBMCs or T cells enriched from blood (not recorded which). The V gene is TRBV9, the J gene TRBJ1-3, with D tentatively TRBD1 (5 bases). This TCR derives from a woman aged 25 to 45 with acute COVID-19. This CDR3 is CASSVGGAVSSGNTIYF. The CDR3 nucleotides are TGTGCCAGCAGCGTAGGTGGGGCCGTGAGCTCTGGAAACACCATATATTTT.